What follows describes a single T cell receptor beta chain. Under 3 months in duration, the ophthalmopathy in affected donors had moderate-to-severe activity, CAS ≥3 and NOSPECS ≥4. Exclusion covered patients with other autoimmune diseases or uncontrolled infections (as well as pregnancy or lactation). PBMCs were isolated from a roughly 10 ml sample of fresh peripheral blood. Germline V gene sequence: CDR1 SGHRS, CDR2 YFSETQ. The V segment lost 3 bases and the J segment 4 bases; nucleotides outside the gene matches: 8. The CDR3 is 16 residues long. The data derive from a study of Graves' ophthalmopathy and Graves' hyperthyroidism. RNA transcripts yielded amplified TCR beta CDR3 regions. An opening RT-PCR round employed HTBI primers and preceded a second-round multiplex PCR. TCRdb recomputed calls from the multiplex PCR reads with MiXCR, one row per CDR3 protein. Here the sample spans 600,000 to 950,000 distinct CDR3 sequences, about 44% being singletons.

V gene TRBV5-1 combines with J gene TRBJ2-7; 12 bases agree with TRBD2. Sequenced material: peripheral blood. The origin of this receptor is an adult man with Graves' ophthalmopathy. CDR3 DNA: TGCGCCAGCAGCTCCCGACTAGCGGGAGACAATTACGAGCAGTACTTC. This encodes CASSSRLAGDNYEQYF.